This TCR beta chain comes out of a study of neurological immune-mediated disorders (dated by TCRdb to 2018 to 2020). Broadly, across the study: Peripheral blood TCR-beta repertoires from patients with HTLV-I-associated myelopathy (HAM/TSP), patients with multiple sclerosis, and healthy controls were compared in the study using UMI-based sequencing. Longitudinal samples, technical triplicates and paired sorted CD4+ and CD8+ T-cell subsets, alongside PBMC samples, were included among the 106 TCR-beta libraries. The cohort included 68 subjects: about 15 with HAM/TSP, around 34 with multiple sclerosis, and approximately 20 healthy controls.

CDR3 length: 10 amino acids, cysteine to phenylalanine. The kept DNA is CDR3 alone, 30 bases in frame from the first base. The germline V gene gives CDR1 as SQVTM and CDR2 as ANQGSEA. V is reduced by 4 bases and J by 14 bases, leaving a spacing of 11 bases between them. cDNA synthesis used template-switch 5'RACE with a primer carrying a 10-nucleotide random unique molecular identifier tagging each TCR transcript. Over 180 million TCR-beta sequences, covering 15-18 subjects, were produced in each sequencing run. Total RNA was extracted with the RNeasy kit. Using the KAPA Real-time Library Amplification kit, TCR-beta VDJ regions were amplified with primers for the TCR constant region and the 5'RACE anchor. Sample indexes and Illumina adaptors were added in a first PCR, and a second PCR then increased library yield. The roughly 650 bp TCR product was size-selected on a 2% E-gel SizeSelection system after Ampure bead purification. Before pooling, library quality was assessed on a Bioanalyzer, concentration was determined with Qubit, and library quantification was performed with the Kapa Library Quantification kit. Libraries were sequenced paired-end 2 x 150 bp on an Illumina HiSeq 2500. To increase sequence diversity, roughly 24-32% phiX was spiked into each library pool. Per the source publication's procedure: Quality-filtered reads were processed with the UMI-based MiGEC pipeline, which removed over 75% of raw TCR sequences during error correction. VDJ genes were aligned to IMGT germline references, and clonotypes were defined by unique CDR3 amino acid sequence plus V-J genes. Clonal expansion, Shannon diversity and CDR3 relatedness (CalcPairwiseDistances, ClusterSamples) were evaluated with VDJtools, and phylogenetic trees were built with CLCbio workbench. Clones with at least 8 unique UMIs were defined as expanded, with this threshold being based on coefficient-of-variation modelling across technical triplicates. The raw public reads went through TCRdb reprocessing: fastp at Q25, MiXCR clone calling, in-frame beta chains kept. Every CDR3 protein is listed once, alongside the most common genes and DNA of its rows. The V and J calls were not made by the authors but by TCRdb's processing. In this sample the table shows some 14,000 distinct CDR3 sequences, approximately 7.6% of which occur a single time. Of the sample, approximately 25% is held by the ten largest clones.

This clonotype was found many times. Its antigen is unknown. Per-nucleotide qualities are absent, and no much larger clonotype sits a single base away. The healthy controls were volunteers from blood banks in Maryland, USA. For the sorted-subset TCR libraries, the starting material was over 800,000 sorted CD4+ or CD8+ T cells. Peripheral blood underwent Ficoll-Hypaque density gradient centrifugation to isolate PBMCs, which were then cryopreserved in liquid nitrogen. The study also sequenced paired sorted CD4+ and CD8+ subsets from healthy controls, HAM/TSP patients and MS patients. On the study overall, not on this receptor specifically: TCR clonal expansion was greatest in HAM/TSP patients and smallest in MS patients, who ranked below even healthy controls. Expanded clones from different subjects shared no identical CDR3 amino acid sequences, which suggests that TCR-beta repertoires were private in all groups.

The rearrangement combines TRBV29-1 with TRBJ1-4; the D gene is not confidently resolved. Sequenced: CD8+ T cells from blood. The clonotype comes from a woman aged 40-49 years in good health. The CDR3 here reads CSVVPGLLFF. The bases read TGCAGCGTTGTTCCCGGGTTGCTGTTTTTT.